The T cell receptor beta chain described here comes from a study of beta chain features in type 1 diabetes. CDR1 SNHLY and CDR2 FYNNEI come from the germline V gene. The V and J ends lost 4 bases and 2 bases, in that order; junction bases with no gene match: 3. The CDR3 covers 14 residues. Expressed TCRB transcripts were sequenced because the entire RNA isolate underwent reverse transcription. The method was immunoSEQ multiplex PCR; TCRdb's version includes in-frame clones alone and lacks a portion of them. Among about 320,000 clones listed, roughly 15% were seen once. The sample comprised central memory CD4+ T cells from blood. The rearrangement uses TRBV2 and TRBJ2-5; TRBD1 matches at 8 bases. The sequence was obtained from a man aged 30 to 45 in good health. The DNA for the CDR3 is TGTGCCAGCAGTGTGAGGACAGGGCAAGAGACCCAGTACTTC. This translates into CASSVRTGQETQYF. Full variable domain (outside the CDR3, taken from reference TRBV2 and TRBJ2-5): EPEVTQTPSHQVTQMGQEVILRCVPISNHLYFYWYRQILGQKVEFLVSFYNNEISEKSEIFDDQFSVERPDGSNFTLKIRSTKLEDSAMYFCASSVRTGQETQYFGPGTRLLVL.